The sample holds many counts of the clone carrying this T cell receptor beta chain. Its specificity is not known. RNA transcripts served as the template for amplifying TCR beta CDR3 regions. HTBI primers were employed in a first-round RT-PCR of the TCR CDR3. From the multiplex PCR reads, TCRdb called clonotypes with MiXCR, one entry per CDR3 protein. The sample contains about 200,000 distinct CDR3 sequences, about 17% of which appear only once. This entry belongs to a study of T cells in Graves' hyperthyroidism and ophthalmopathy. At the level of the study: Once the initial diagnosis was made, peripheral blood was obtained before any treatment.

Findings and limits, study-wide: A model built on 13 V-J features separated ophthalmopathy from stable hyperthyroidism. Ophthalmopathy onset followed model prediction by a median approximately seven months. Peripheral blood also featured most of the thyroid clonotypes expanded above 0.001.

Source material: blood. This receptor was obtained from a woman aged 50 to 60 with Graves' hyperthyroidism.

CDR3 region: CASSLAQGVEQYF. The CDR3 nucleotides are TGTGCCAGCAGTTTAGCACAGGGGGTCGAGCAGTACTTC. V and J are TRBV27 and TRBJ2-7; TRBD1 agrees at 8 bases. Germline CDR1 MNHEY, CDR2 SMNVEV (reference sequence). Trimming at V came to 2 bases and at J to 6 bases, leaving 3 bases not matched to a gene. The CDR3 covers 13 residues.